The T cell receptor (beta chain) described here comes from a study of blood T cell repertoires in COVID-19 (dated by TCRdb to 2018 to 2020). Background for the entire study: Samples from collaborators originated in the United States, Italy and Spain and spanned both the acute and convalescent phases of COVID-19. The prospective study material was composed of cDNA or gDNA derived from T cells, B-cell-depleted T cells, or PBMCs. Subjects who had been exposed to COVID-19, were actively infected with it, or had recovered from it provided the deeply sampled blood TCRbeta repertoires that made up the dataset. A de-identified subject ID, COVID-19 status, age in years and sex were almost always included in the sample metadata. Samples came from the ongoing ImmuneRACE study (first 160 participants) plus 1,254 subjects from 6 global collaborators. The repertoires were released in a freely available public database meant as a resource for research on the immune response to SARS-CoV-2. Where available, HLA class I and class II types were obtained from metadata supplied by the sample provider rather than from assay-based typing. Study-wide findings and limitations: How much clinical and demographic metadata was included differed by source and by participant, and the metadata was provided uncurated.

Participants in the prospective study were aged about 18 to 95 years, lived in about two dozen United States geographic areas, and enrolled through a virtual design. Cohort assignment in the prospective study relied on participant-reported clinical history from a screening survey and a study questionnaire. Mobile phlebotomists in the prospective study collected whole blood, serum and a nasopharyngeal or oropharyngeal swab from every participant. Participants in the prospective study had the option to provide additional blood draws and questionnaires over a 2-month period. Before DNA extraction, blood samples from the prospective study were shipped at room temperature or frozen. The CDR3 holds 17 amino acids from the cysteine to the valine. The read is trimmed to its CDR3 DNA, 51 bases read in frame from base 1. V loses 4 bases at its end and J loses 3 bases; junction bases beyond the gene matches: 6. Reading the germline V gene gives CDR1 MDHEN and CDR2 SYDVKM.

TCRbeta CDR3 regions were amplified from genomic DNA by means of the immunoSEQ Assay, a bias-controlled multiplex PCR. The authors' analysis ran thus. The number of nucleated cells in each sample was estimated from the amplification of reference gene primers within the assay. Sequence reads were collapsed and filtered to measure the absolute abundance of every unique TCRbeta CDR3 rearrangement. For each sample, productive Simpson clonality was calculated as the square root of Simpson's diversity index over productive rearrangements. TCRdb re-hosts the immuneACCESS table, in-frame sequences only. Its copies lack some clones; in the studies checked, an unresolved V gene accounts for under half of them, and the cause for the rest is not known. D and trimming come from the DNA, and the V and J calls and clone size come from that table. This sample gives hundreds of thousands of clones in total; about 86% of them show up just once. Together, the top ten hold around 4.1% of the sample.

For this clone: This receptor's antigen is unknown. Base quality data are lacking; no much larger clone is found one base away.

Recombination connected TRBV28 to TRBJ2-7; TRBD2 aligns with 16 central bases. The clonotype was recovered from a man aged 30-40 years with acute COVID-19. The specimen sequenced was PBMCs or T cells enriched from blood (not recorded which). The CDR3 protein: CASSSMGLAGGDYEQYV. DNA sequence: TGTGCCAGCAGTTCGATGGGACTAGCGGGGGGGGACTACGAGCAGTACGTC.